Presented here are 28 T cell receptor beta chains from one specimen sequenced in a study of blood T cells in healthy people across ages. Combining a sample-barcoded 5' primer with a J-beta primer mix, a second PCR ran for about 6 to 11 cycles. TCRdb reprocessed the 5' RACE reads via MiXCR and lists one record per CDR3 protein. The data show around 1.7 million distinct CDR3 sequences, roughly 27% seen once. Sequencing was performed on blood. The receptors were sampled from a woman in her thirties in good health.

The chain combines TRBV2 with TRBJ1-4; D is possibly TRBD1 (5 bases). The ends were cut back, 6 bases at V and 3 bases at J, with 11 bases in the middle. The CDR3 extends over 14 amino acids. In germline, CDR1 is SNHLY, CDR2 FYNNEI. CDR3 bases: TGTGCCAGCAGCAAGGGGATGCCTAATGAAAAACTGTTTTTT. It is translated as CASSKGMPNEKLFF.

The chain couples TRBV7-9 to TRBJ2-7, with a possible D match to TRBD2 (6 bases). CDR1 is SEHNR and CDR2 is FQNEAQ in the germline V gene (reference sequence). V gave up 5 bases and J gave up 2 bases, with 13 bases separating them. CDR3 length: 14 amino acids. Here the CDR3 DNA reads TGTGCCAGCAGCCGACTCTCGGGGGCCTACGAGCAGTACTTC. Protein sequence: CASSRLSGAYEQYF.

This clonotype has a handful of counts. The rearrangement uses TRBV5-1 and TRBJ1-2, with 7 bases that match TRBD1. The CDR3 is 15 residues long. V lost 1 base, J lost 5 bases, and 8 bases stayed unmatched. Germline V CDR1 and CDR2: SGHRS, YFSETQ. The CDR3 loop is CASSLNFGQEYGYTF. The CDR3 DNA reads as TGCGCCAGCAGCTTGAATTTTGGACAGGAGTATGGCTACACCTTC. The variable domain in full, completed from reference TRBV5-1 and TRBJ1-2, reads KAGVTQTPRYLIKTRGQQVTLSCSPISGHRSVSWYQQTPGQGLQFLFEYFSETQRNKGNFPGRFSGRQFSNSRSEMNVSTLELGDSALYLCASSLNFGQEYGYTFGSGTRLTVV.

The sample holds a few counts of this clonotype. The chain links TRBV6-4 to TRBJ2-3; 9 bases are a match to TRBD2. Looked up from germline, CDR1 is MRHNA and CDR2 is SNTAGT. The CDR3 is 14 amino acids. The V gene end was trimmed by 0 bases and the J gene end by 8 bases; junction bases not matched to a gene: 3. CDR3 bases: TGTGCCAGCAGTGACTCTATAGCGGGAGCTACGCAGTATTTT. Its translation: CASSDSIAGATQYF.

The chain combines TRBV6-1 with TRBJ2-1; D is possibly TRBD1 (5 bases). This CDR3 has 14 residues. CDR1 MNHNS and CDR2 SASEGT come from the germline V gene. Between the trimmed V and J ends, which lost 2 bases and 7 bases, there was a span of 12 bases. This CDR3 reads CASSERGRWNEQFF. The CDR3 DNA reads TGTGCCAGCAGTGAAAGGGGCCGATGGAATGAGCAGTTCTTC.

This clonotype was counted many times. The V gene is TRBV12-3 or TRBV12-4, the J gene TRBJ1-2; a weak D match, TRBD1 (5 bases). This CDR3 has 14 residues. V dropped 10 bases and J dropped 5 bases, with 20 bases sitting between them. CDR3 bases: TGTGCCATCCGAACCGGGACGGACTTTTATGGCTACACCTTC. Translation: CAIRTGTDFYGYTF.

This clonotype has ten or more counts. The CDR3 sequence: CASSVGSGTYEQYF. CDR3 DNA sequence: TGTGCCAGCAGCGTAGGATCCGGGACCTACGAGCAGTACTTC. The chain couples TRBV9 to TRBJ2-7; weak D call: TRBD2 (5 bases). CDR1 is SGDLS and CDR2 is YYNGEE in the germline V gene. V lost 0 bases and J 2 bases, leaving 9 bases between the germline ends. The CDR3 runs to 14 residues.

This clonotype was found many times. The chain couples TRBV5-1 to TRBJ1-4; no firm D call. V lost 0 bases and J 0 bases, leaving 6 bases between the germline ends. Per germline, CDR1 SGHRS and CDR2 YFSETQ. CDR3 length: 15 amino acids. CDR3 residues: CASSLDKATNEKLFF. CDR3 nucleotides: TGCGCCAGCAGCTTGGACAAGGCAACTAATGAAAAACTGTTTTTT. Together with reference TRBV5-1 and TRBJ1-4, the CDR3 gives the full variable domain: KAGVTQTPRYLIKTRGQQVTLSCSPISGHRSVSWYQQTPGQGLQFLFEYFSETQRNKGNFPGRFSGRQFSNSRSEMNVSTLELGDSALYLCASSLDKATNEKLFFGSGTQLSVL.

This clonotype occurred a few times. V is TRBV6-1 and J is TRBJ2-1, with 7 positions matching TRBD1. This CDR3 has 14 amino acids. V was pared by 5 bases and J by 10 bases, with 11 bases of the junction left unmatched. Germline-derived CDR1 and CDR2 are MNHNS and SASEGT. The CDR3 DNA reads as TGTGCCAGCAGTCTTTGGACAGGACGCGTAGAGCAGTTCTTC. It yields the protein CASSLWTGRVEQFF.

The CDR3 nucleotides are TGTGCCAGCAGCCGATTTGGGGAATATGAAGCTTTCTTT. Translation gives CASSRFGEYEAFF. The chain has TRBV11-2 and TRBJ1-1; D ambiguous. The V end lost 5 bases, the J end lost 7 bases, and 14 bases lay between the germline ends. CDR1 is SGHAT and CDR2 is FQNNGV in the germline V gene. This CDR3 is built from 13 residues.

This clonotype was recorded only once. A much larger clone differs from this one at a single base, so this may be a read error. The CDR3 protein is CAISGVFSGGSSYEQFF. CDR3 sequence (DNA): TGTGCCATCAGTGGGGTATTTAGCGGGGGTAGCTCCTACGAGCAGTTCTTC. The rearrangement joins TRBV10-3 to TRBJ2-1, with TRBD2 matching over 9 bases. CDR1 is ENHRY and CDR2 is SYGVKD in the germline V gene. V was pared by 4 bases and J by 10 bases, with 17 bases of the junction left unmatched. The CDR3 contains 17 residues.

CDR3 loop: CSANTGFDGYGYTF. CDR3 in DNA: TGCAGTGCCAACACGGGGTTTGACGGCTATGGCTACACCTTC. J is TRBJ1-2 and V is TRBV20-1, with D hard to call. Germline V CDR1 and CDR2: DFQATT, SNEGSKA (reference sequence). V shed 6 bases and J shed 4 bases, with 18 bases lying between them. The CDR3 loop spans 14 amino acids.

V and J are TRBV7-2 and TRBJ2-1, with TRBD2 matching 13 bases. Trimming removed 4 bases from V and 7 bases from J; junction bases left unmatched: 7. Germline CDR1 and CDR2: SGHTA and FQGNSA. This CDR3 has 16 residues. CDR3 DNA sequence: TGTGCCAGCAGCTATGCTGGGACTAGCGGGATAAATGAGCAGTTCTTC. Encoded protein: CASSYAGTSGINEQFF. Based on the CDR3 plus reference TRBV7-2 and TRBJ2-1, the full variable domain is GAGVSQSPSNKVTEKGKDVELRCDPISGHTALYWYRQSLGQGLEFLIYFQGNSAPDKSGLPSDRFSAERTGGSVSTLTIQRTQQEDSAVYLCASSYAGTSGINEQFFGPGTRLTVL.

The chain combines TRBV12-3 or TRBV12-4 with TRBJ2-1, with a possible D match to TRBD2 (5 bases). CDR3 size: 14 residues. The ends were cut back, 3 bases at V and 4 bases at J, with 10 bases in the middle. CDR3: CASSFMRVYNEQFF. Here the CDR3 DNA reads TGTGCCAGCAGTTTTATGCGGGTATACAATGAGCAGTTCTTC.

Of note for this clonotype: Just one base apart from a much larger clone, this may be a read error. V gene TRBV4-2 combines with J gene TRBJ2-4; no reliable D call. The CDR3 has 12 residues. The V gene lost 1 base and the J gene lost 13 bases, with 11 bases spanning the gap. Germline V gene lookup returns CDR1 LGHNA and CDR2 YNFKEQ. The CDR3 DNA reads as TGTGCCAGCAGCCAAGGAGAGGCCGGGCAGTACTTC. Its protein product is CASSQGEAGQYF.

Regarding this clonotype: This likely came from a read error, as a far larger clone is one base away. The chain uses TRBV3-1 and TRBJ2-7, with TRBD1 identical over 9 bases. The CDR3 covers 14 residues. Germline loops: CDR1 LGHDT, CDR2 YNNKEL (reference sequence). The CDR3 DNA is TGTGCCAGCAGCCTTTCGGGACAGGGCTACGAGCAGAACTTC. It codes for CASSLSGQGYEQNF.

This clonotype was seen more than once but under ten times. V usage is TRBV7-6 and J usage is TRBJ1-1; TRBD1 matches at 11 bases. Germline loops: CDR1 SGHVS, CDR2 FNYEAQ. Losses at the gene ends were 5 bases for V and 1 base for J; bases not matched to a gene: 6. The CDR3 has 16 amino acids. This CDR3 reads CASSPRTGGGNTEAFF. The CDR3 bases are TGTGCCAGCAGCCCCCGGACAGGGGGCGGGAACACTGAAGCTTTCTTT.

This sequence joins TRBV20-1 and TRBJ1-2; 7 nucleotides line up with TRBD1. The CDR3 is 15 amino acids. Germline CDR1 and CDR2: DFQATT and SNEGSKA (reference sequence). J lost 8 bases, V lost 1 base, and 13 bases had no gene match. The DNA of the CDR3 is TGCAGTGCTAGAGCGGAGGGACAGTACTTGAGAGGCTACACCTTC. It codes for CSARAEGQYLRGYTF.

This clonotype was detected only a few times. The chain joins TRBV28 to TRBJ2-7; TRBD1 matches at 7 bases. The CDR3 is 14 residues long. Unmatched junction bases numbered 9, after V lost 5 bases and J lost 5 bases. The germline gives CDR1 MDHEN, CDR2 SYDVKM. The CDR3 is CASSLTGIKDEQYF. The CDR3 DNA is TGTGCCAGCAGTCTGACAGGGATCAAGGACGAGCAGTACTTC.

This clonotype was observed a few times. The J gene is TRBJ2-7, the V gene TRBV18; the match to TRBD1 covers 8 bases. With 3 bases clipped from V and 7 bases from J, the junction kept 14 bases outside the gene matches. CDR1 and CDR2 from the germline V gene are KGHSH and LQKENI. This CDR3 is 16 amino acids long. For the CDR3, the DNA is TGTGCCAGCTCACCCCTAGGTCAGGGGGCTTACAATGAGCAGTACTTC. It yields the protein CASSPLGQGAYNEQYF.

This clonotype was detected many times. Being one base from a much bigger clone, this may be a read error. V and J are TRBV7-9 and TRBJ2-7; D gene uncertain. V was shortened by 6 bases and J by 0 bases, with 6 bases between the two germline ends. The CDR3 spans 12 residues. Germline V gives CDR1 SEHNR, CDR2 FQNEAQ (reference sequence). DNA for the CDR3: TGTGCCAGCAGTTGGAGCTCCTACGAGCAGTACTTC. This sequence encodes CASSWSSYEQYF. Complete variable domain (other parts from reference TRBV7-9 and TRBJ2-7): DTGVSQNPRHKITKRGQNVTFRCDPISEHNRLYWYRQTLGQGPEFLTYFQNEAQLEKSRLLSDRFSAERPKGSFSTLEIQRTEQGDSAMYLCASSWSSYEQYFGPGTRLTVT.

This clonotype has just one count. Possible read error: a much larger clone is one base away. The chain uses TRBV29-1 and TRBJ2-4, with 7 bases identical to TRBD1. The assigned J gene may be wrong: the sequence end matches TRBJ2-7 better. CDR1 is SQVTM, CDR2 ANQGSEA, per germline. This CDR3 comprises 12 residues. In DNA, the CDR3 is TGCAGCGTCGGAACTCAGGGGGACGAGCAGTACTTC. Protein product: CSVGTQGDEQYF.

This clonotype was counted a few times. This chain joins TRBV6-2 or TRBV6-3 and TRBJ2-1, with 8 nucleotides matching TRBD2. CDR3 length: 13 residues. In germline, CDR1 is MNHEY, CDR2 SVGEGT. V dropped 7 bases and J dropped 5; count of bases not matched to a gene: 4. The CDR3 reads CASNFGGDNEQFF. For the CDR3, the DNA is TGTGCCAGCAATTTCGGGGGGGACAATGAGCAGTTCTTC.

This clonotype occurred a few times. This sequence joins TRBV12-3 or TRBV12-4 and TRBJ2-3; TRBD1 matches at 8 bases. The CDR3 is 17 residues long. J gave up 1 base and V 3 bases, and 9 bases lay outside the gene matches. The CDR3 sequence: CASSLSLTGAGTDTQYF. Written as DNA, the CDR3 is TGTGCCAGCAGTTTGAGCCTGACAGGGGCGGGCACAGATACGCAGTATTTT.

This clonotype was detected only a few times. This could be a read error, since a much larger clone is one nucleotide away. The chain has TRBV11-2 and TRBJ2-1; TRBD2 aligns across 8 bases. CDR1 SGHAT and CDR2 FQNNGV come from the germline V gene. The V and J ends lost 9 bases and 4 bases, in that order; junction bases with no gene match: 11. CDR3 length equals 15 residues. CDR3 coding DNA: TGTGCCAGTACTAGCGGTAGGGGGAAATACAATGAGCAGTTCTTC. This gives the protein CASTSGRGKYNEQFF.

The sample holds a few counts of this clonotype. This chain connects TRBV6-5 to TRBJ2-7; TRBD1 matches at 9 bases. Trimming took 4 bases from V and 9 from J; bases not matched to a gene: 7. Per the germline V gene, CDR1 is MNHEY and CDR2 is SVGAGI. The CDR3 is 13 amino acids. This chain's CDR3 is CASSSGTGSGQYF. Written as DNA, the CDR3 is TGTGCCAGCAGTTCGGGGACAGGGTCGGGGCAGTACTTC.

The rearrangement uses TRBV30 and TRBJ1-4, with D unresolved. V was cut by 6 bases and J by 0 bases, with 11 bases left in between. Looked up from germline, CDR1 is GTSNPN and CDR2 is SVGIG (reference sequence). The CDR3 has 14 residues. The CDR3 DNA is TGTGCCTGCACGGCGACGGCAACTAATGAAAAACTGTTTTTT. This encodes CACTATATNEKLFF.

As concerns this clonotype: Relative to the germline gene, one junction end is altered; a read error may explain this. The V and J genes are TRBV4-1 and TRBJ2-7; TRBD2 matches at 7 bases. The CDR3 runs to 15 residues. The germline CDR1 and CDR2 sequences are MGHRA and YSYEKL. The CDR3 bases are TGCGCCGGCAGCCCCCACCCGGGACCGGGAGGCGAGCAGTACTTC. It encodes CAGSPHPGPGGEQYF.